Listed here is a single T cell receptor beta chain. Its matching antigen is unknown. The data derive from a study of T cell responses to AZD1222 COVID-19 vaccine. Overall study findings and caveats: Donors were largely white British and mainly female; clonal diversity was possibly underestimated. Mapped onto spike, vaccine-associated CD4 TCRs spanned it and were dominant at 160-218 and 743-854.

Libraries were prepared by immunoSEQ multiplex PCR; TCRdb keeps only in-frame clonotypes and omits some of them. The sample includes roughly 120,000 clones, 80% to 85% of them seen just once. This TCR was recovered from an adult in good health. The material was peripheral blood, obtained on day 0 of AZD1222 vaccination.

The DNA for the CDR3 is TGTGCCAGCAGCAACCCCGGGGGTTATGGCTACACCTTC. Translated: CASSNPGGYGYTF. The chain carries TRBV12-3 or TRBV12-4 and TRBJ1-2, with D perhaps matching TRBD1 (5 bases). V dropped 6 bases and J dropped 5 bases, with 13 bases sitting between them. The CDR3 has 13 amino acids.